This TCR beta chain came from a study of CD8+ T cells in alopecia areata. This CDR3 spans 16 amino acids. Trimming removed 4 bases from V and 7 bases from J, with 20 bases in between. In germline, CDR1 is LGHNA, CDR2 YNFKEQ. As for treatment: oral pan-JAK inhibitor, 5-10 mg twice daily. This clone was detected only a few times. Extraction of RNA preceded its reverse transcription into cDNA, which served as the sequencing template. Libraries were prepared by immunoSEQ multiplex PCR; TCRdb keeps only in-frame clonotypes and omits some of them. The sample yields over 200,000 clones, around three fifths seen once.

This chain connects TRBV4-2 to TRBJ1-5, with a weak D call TRBD1 (6 bases). The specimen comprised CD4+ T cells sorted from blood, sampled at week 4, from a patient treated with tofacitinib. The TCR comes from a human donor with alopecia areata. The CDR3 reads CASSPDTGTWSQPQHF. The CDR3, as DNA: TGTGCCAGCAGCCCAGACACCGGGACATGGAGCCAGCCCCAGCATTTT.